This T cell receptor (beta chain) was observed in a study of blood T cell repertoires in COVID-19. The wider study: Researchers got acute and convalescent COVID-19 samples from the United States, Italy and Spain.

Sequencing was performed with immunoSEQ multiplex PCR; in TCRdb, only in-frame clones are kept and a portion is missing. The data show more than 200,000 clones, with about four fifths seen just once and roughly 10% held by the top ten. From germline, CDR1 is SGHRS and CDR2 YFSETQ. The V and J ends lost 4 bases and 2 bases respectively, with 13 bases between them. This CDR3 is 15 amino acids long. The sequencing sample was made of peripheral blood. This receptor was identified in a man older than 75 with acute or convalescent COVID-19. This rearrangement joins TRBV5-1 to TRBJ1-3, with a weak D call TRBD1 (6 bases). CDR3: CASSPSGTTGNTIYF. For the CDR3, the DNA is TGCGCCAGCAGCCCCTCCGGGACAACTGGAAACACCATATATTTT. The variable domain in full, completed from reference TRBV5-1 and TRBJ1-3, reads KAGVTQTPRYLIKTRGQQVTLSCSPISGHRSVSWYQQTPGQGLQFLFEYFSETQRNKGNFPGRFSGRQFSNSRSEMNVSTLELGDSALYLCASSPSGTTGNTIYFGEGSWLTVV.